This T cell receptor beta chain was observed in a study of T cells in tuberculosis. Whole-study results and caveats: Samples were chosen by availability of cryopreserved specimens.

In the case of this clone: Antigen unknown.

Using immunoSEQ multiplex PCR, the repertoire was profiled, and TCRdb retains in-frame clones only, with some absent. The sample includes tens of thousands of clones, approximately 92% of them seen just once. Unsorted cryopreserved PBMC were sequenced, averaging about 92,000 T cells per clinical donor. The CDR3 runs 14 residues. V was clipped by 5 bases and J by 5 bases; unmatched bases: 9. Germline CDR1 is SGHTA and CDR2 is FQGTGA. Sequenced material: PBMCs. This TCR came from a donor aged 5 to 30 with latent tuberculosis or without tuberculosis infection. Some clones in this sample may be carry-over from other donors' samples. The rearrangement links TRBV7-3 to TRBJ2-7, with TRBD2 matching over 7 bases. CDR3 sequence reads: CASSQRGGRHEQYF. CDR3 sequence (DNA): TGTGCCAGCAGCCAGAGGGGCGGGAGACACGAGCAGTACTTC.